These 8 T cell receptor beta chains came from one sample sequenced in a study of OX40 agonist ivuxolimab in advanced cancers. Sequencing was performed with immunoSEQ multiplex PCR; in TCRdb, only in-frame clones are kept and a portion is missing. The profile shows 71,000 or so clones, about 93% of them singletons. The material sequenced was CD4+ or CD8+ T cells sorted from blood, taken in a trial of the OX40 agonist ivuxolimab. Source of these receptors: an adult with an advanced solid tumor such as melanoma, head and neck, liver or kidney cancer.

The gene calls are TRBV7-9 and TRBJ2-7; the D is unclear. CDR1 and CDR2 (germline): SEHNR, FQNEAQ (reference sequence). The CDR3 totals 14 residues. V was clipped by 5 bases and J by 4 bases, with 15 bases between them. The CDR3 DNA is TGTGCCAGCAGCCTAAGTAGGCGCCCTTACGAGCAGTACTTC. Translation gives CASSLSRRPYEQYF.

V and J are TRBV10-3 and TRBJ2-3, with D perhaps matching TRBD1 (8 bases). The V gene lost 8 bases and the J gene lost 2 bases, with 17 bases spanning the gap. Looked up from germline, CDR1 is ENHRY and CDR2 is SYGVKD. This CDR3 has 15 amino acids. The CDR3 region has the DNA TGTGCCATCGGGAGGGGACAGGAAATCACAGATACGCAGTATTTT. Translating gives CAIGRGQEITDTQYF.

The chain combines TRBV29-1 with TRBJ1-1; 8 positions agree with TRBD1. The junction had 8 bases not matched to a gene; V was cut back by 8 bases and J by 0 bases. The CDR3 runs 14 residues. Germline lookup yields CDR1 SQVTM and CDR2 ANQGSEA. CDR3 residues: CSQYLTGVNTEAFF. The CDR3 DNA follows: TGCAGCCAATACTTGACAGGGGTGAACACTGAAGCTTTCTTT.

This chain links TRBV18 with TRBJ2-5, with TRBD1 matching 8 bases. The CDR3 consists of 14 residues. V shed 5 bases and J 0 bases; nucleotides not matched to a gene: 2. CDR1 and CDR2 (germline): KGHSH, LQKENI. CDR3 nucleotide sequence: TGTGCCAGCTCATCGACAGGGGACCAAGAGACCCAGTACTTC. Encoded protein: CASSSTGDQETQYF.

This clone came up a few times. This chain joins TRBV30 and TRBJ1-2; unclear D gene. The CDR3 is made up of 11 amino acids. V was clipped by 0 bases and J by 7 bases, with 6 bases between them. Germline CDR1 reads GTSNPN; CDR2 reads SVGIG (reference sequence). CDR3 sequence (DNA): TGTGCCTGGAGTGTAGATGGTGGCTACACCTTC. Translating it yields CAWSVDGGYTF.

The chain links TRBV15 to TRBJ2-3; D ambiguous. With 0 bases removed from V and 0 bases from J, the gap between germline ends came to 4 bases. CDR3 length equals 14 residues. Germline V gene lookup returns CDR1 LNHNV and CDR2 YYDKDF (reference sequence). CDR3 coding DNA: TGTGCCACCAGCAGAGAAGAGAGCACAGATACGCAGTATTTT. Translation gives CATSREESTDTQYF.

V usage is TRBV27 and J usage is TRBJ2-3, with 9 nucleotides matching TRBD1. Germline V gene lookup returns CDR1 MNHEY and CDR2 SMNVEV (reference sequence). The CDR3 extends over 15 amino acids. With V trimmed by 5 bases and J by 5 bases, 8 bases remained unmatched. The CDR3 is CASSARDRVGDTQYF. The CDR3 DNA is TGTGCCAGCAGTGCCCGGGACAGGGTTGGAGATACGCAGTATTTT.

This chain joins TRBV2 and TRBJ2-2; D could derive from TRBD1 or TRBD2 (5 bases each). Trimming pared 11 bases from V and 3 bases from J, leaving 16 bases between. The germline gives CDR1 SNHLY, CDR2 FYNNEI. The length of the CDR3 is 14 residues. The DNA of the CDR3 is TGTGCCGGGATGAAGAGGGGCGACACCGGGGAGCTGTTTTTT. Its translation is CAGMKRGDTGELFF. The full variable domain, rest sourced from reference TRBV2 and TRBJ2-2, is EPEVTQTPSHQVTQMGQEVILRCVPISNHLYFYWYRQILGQKVEFLVSFYNNEISEKSEIFDDQFSVERPDGSNFTLKIRSTKLEDSAMYFCAGMKRGDTGELFFGEGSRLTVL.